This T cell receptor (beta chain) was sequenced for a study of CD4 T cells in relation to SARS-CoV-2 and coronaviruses. Study context: Shared crossreactive spike epitopes were mapped to their HLA restriction.

Libraries were prepared by immunoSEQ multiplex PCR; TCRdb keeps only in-frame clonotypes and omits some of them. The data contain 60,000 to 80,000 clones, about nine tenths of them singletons. Germline V gene lookup returns CDR1 SGHDT and CDR2 YYEEEE. The ends lost 0 bases at V and 6 bases at J; junction bases unmatched: 4. This CDR3 comprises 14 residues. To note about this clone: Antigen: not known.

Study-wide results and caveats: Pre-pandemic and post-infection samples never came from the same donor.

Unexposed donor CD4+ T cells date from 2011-2018, before the COVID-19 pandemic. The sequence was obtained from a human donor in good health. Input material: memory CD4+ T cells from PBMCs. V and J are TRBV5-6 and TRBJ1-2, with 8 bases fitting TRBD1. This chain's CDR3 is CASSLGQGIHGYTF. For the CDR3, the DNA is TGTGCCAGCAGCTTGGGACAGGGGATTCATGGCTACACCTTC. The entire variable domain, with the rest obtained from reference TRBV5-6 and TRBJ1-2, is as follows: DAGVTQSPTHLIKTRGQQVTLRCSPKSGHDTVSWYQQALGQGPQFIFQYYEEEERQRGNFPDRFSGHQFPNYSSELNVNALLLGDSALYLCASSLGQGIHGYTFGSGTRLTVV.